The 14 T cell receptor beta chains below all came from one sample that was sequenced in a study of blood T cell repertoires in COVID-19 (TCRdb year 2020). The library was made by the immunoSEQ multiplex PCR assay. Imported from immuneACCESS, the table was reduced by TCRdb to in-frame sequences with V and J called. These copies leave out some clones; in studies compared against another copy, an unresolved V gene accounts for under half, and the cause of the remainder is not known. This sample is represented by tens of thousands of clones; 80% of them were singletons. The ten largest clones represent under 5% of the sample. Sequenced: peripheral blood. These receptors came from a woman in her sixties or seventies with acute or convalescent COVID-19.

The genes are TRBV12-3 or TRBV12-4 and TRBJ1-5; 7 bases map to TRBD1. V was clipped by 5 bases and J by 9 bases; unmatched bases: 7. This CDR3 has 13 residues. The CDR3 is CASSLRGIGPQHF. The CDR3 DNA is TGTGCCAGCAGTCTCAGGGGGATCGGGCCCCAGCATTTT.

This sequence joins TRBV6-2 or TRBV6-3 and TRBJ2-1, with a possible D match to TRBD1 (6 bases). CDR1 is MNHEY and CDR2 is SVGEGT in the germline V gene. The CDR3 consists of 20 residues. The ends were cut back, 1 base at V and 4 bases at J, with 26 bases in the middle. The CDR3 is CASSYYFPPETGRMYNEQFF. In nucleotides, the CDR3 is TGTGCCAGCAGTTACTACTTCCCCCCCGAAACAGGGAGAATGTACAATGAGCAGTTCTTC.

This clone was detected a few times. The V gene is TRBV7-8, the J gene TRBJ1-5; TRBD1 aligns across 9 bases. CDR3 length: 17 residues. Germline CDR1 SGHVS, CDR2 FQNEAQ. V was pared by 2 bases and J by 0 bases, with 5 bases of the junction left unmatched. The CDR3 loop reads CASSLMPGQGSNQPQHF. The CDR3 DNA follows: TGTGCCAGCAGCTTAATGCCGGGACAGGGTAGCAATCAGCCCCAGCATTTT.

The V and J genes are TRBV4-3 and TRBJ1-5; TRBD1 matches 8 bases. Per the germline V gene, CDR1 is LGHNA and CDR2 is YSLEER. V was clipped by 3 bases and J by 2 bases; unmatched bases: 6. The CDR3 contains 16 residues. CDR3 DNA sequence: TGCGCCAGCAGCCAGGACAGGGTCTTAGGCAATCAGCCCCAGCATTTT. It translates to CASSQDRVLGNQPQHF.

This sequence joins TRBV5-4 and TRBJ1-2; tentative D call: TRBD1 (5 bases). Trimming shortened V by 3 bases and J by 6 bases, and 9 bases separated the two germline ends. The germline gives CDR1 SGHNT, CDR2 YYREEE (reference sequence). CDR3 length equals 12 residues. Here the CDR3 reads CASSSDSNGYTF. In DNA, the CDR3 is TGTGCCAGCAGCTCTGACAGCAATGGCTACACCTTC.

The chain is built from TRBV24-1 and TRBJ2-1, with a weak D call TRBD1 (5 bases). Germline loops: CDR1 KGHDR, CDR2 SFDVKD. V lost 8 bases and J 7 bases, leaving 8 bases between the germline ends. The CDR3 contains 11 residues. The CDR3 protein is CATTGINEQFF. CDR3 nucleotides: TGTGCCACCACAGGGATTAATGAGCAGTTCTTC.

This clone was seen only a few times. The genes are TRBV10-3 and TRBJ2-1; TRBD2 matches 12 bases. The germline V gene has CDR1 ENHRY and CDR2 SYGVKD. CDR3 length equals 15 residues. V lost 6 bases to trimming and J lost 5 bases; unmatched junction nucleotides: 5. The CDR3 sequence: CAISARTSGDNEQFF. The CDR3 DNA sequence: TGTGCCATCAGCGCTCGGACTAGCGGGGACAATGAGCAGTTCTTC.

V gene TRBV4-2 combines with J gene TRBJ1-2; D is unresolved. Per germline, CDR1 LGHNA and CDR2 YNFKEQ. The V end was cut by 0 bases, the J end by 8 bases, with 10 bases between. CDR3 length: 13 amino acids. DNA for the CDR3: TGTGCCAGCAGCCAAGATGAGACTGGCGGCTACACCTTC. It is translated as CASSQDETGGYTF.

The rearrangement uses TRBV19 and TRBJ1-3; weak D call: TRBD1 (6 bases). This CDR3 is built from 14 residues. V was trimmed by 5 bases and J by 4 bases, leaving 12 bases between them. Germline assignment: CDR1 LNHDA and CDR2 SQIVND (reference sequence). The CDR3 loop reads CASSSQGSGNTIYF. As DNA, the CDR3 is TGTGCCAGTAGTTCACAGGGTTCAGGAAACACCATATATTTT.

This sequence joins TRBV4-1 and TRBJ1-2, with D uncertain. The CDR3 sequence is 14 residues long. The germline V gene has CDR1 MGHRA and CDR2 YSYEKL. V was clipped by 0 bases and J by 8 bases, with 13 bases between them. Written as DNA, the CDR3 is TGCGCCAGCAGCCAAGATGACATCATAGACGGCTACACCTTC. Protein product: CASSQDDIIDGYTF.

The chain recombines TRBV5-1 with TRBJ2-2; TRBD2 aligns across 8 bases. The CDR3 contains 15 residues. V trimming: 3 bases; J trimming: 5 bases; junction bases outside the gene matches: 6. Germline V CDR1 and CDR2: SGHRS, YFSETQ. CDR3 coding DNA: TGCGCCAGCAGCTCCGCGGGGGGAAGGACCGGGGAGCTGTTTTTT. This translates into CASSSAGGRTGELFF.

The V gene is TRBV4-3, the J gene TRBJ1-5; TRBD1 matches 9 bases. Germline V CDR1 and CDR2: LGHNA, YSLEER. This CDR3 contains 17 residues. Trimming took 1 base from V and 2 from J; bases not matched to a gene: 6. Here the CDR3 DNA reads TGCGCCAGCAGCCAAGTCTATACAGGGGGCGGCAATCAGCCCCAGCATTTT. Translation gives CASSQVYTGGGNQPQHF.

J is TRBJ1-2 and V is TRBV9; no firm D call. This CDR3 comprises 14 residues. Germline-derived CDR1 and CDR2 are SGDLS and YYNGEE. V lost 2 bases and J 0 bases, leaving 8 bases between the germline ends. CDR3 loop: CASSVADSNYGYTF. The CDR3, as DNA: TGTGCCAGCAGCGTCGCGGATTCTAACTATGGCTACACCTTC.

The chain uses TRBV6-5 and TRBJ2-7; no definite D call. Trimming took 0 bases from V and 2 from J, leaving 11 bases between them. The germline CDR1 and CDR2 sequences are MNHEY and SVGAGI. The CDR3 is 15 residues long. The CDR3 DNA reads as TGTGCCAGCAGTTACTCGCCTACAGAGCCCTACGAGCAGTACTTC. As protein: CASSYSPTEPYEQYF.